This T cell receptor (beta chain) was sequenced for a study of technical replicates of blood from several donors. This table comes from immunoSEQ multiplex PCR, and its TCRdb copy is limited to in-frame clones, with some not included. The table records under 85,000 clones, about 92% of them present only once. Trimming took 5 bases from V and 4 from J, leaving 11 bases between them. The CDR3 has 13 amino acids. Germline V CDR1 and CDR2: SEHNR, FQNEAQ (reference sequence). The V gene is TRBV7-9, the J gene TRBJ1-2, with D tentatively TRBD1 (6 bases). Input material: T cells isolated from PBMCs. The clonotype comes from a human donor in good health. In nucleotides, the CDR3 is TGTGCCAGCAGCCCAGCAGGGGTCTATGGCTACACCTTC. The encoded protein is CASSPAGVYGYTF.